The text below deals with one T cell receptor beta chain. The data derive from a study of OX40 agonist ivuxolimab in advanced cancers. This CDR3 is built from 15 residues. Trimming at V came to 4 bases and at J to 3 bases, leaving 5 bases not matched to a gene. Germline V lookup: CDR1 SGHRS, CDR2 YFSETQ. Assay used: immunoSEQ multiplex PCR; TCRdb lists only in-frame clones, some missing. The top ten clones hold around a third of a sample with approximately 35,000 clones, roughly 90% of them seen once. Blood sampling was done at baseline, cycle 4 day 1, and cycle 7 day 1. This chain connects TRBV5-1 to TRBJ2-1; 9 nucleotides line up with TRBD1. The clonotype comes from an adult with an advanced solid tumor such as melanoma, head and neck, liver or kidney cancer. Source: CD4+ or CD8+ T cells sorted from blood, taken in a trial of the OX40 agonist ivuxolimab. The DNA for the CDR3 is TGCGCCAGCAGCGAGGGACAGGGAAACTACAATGAGCAGTTCTTC. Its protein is CASSEGQGNYNEQFF.